This T cell receptor (beta chain) was found in a study of CD8 T cells in Susac syndrome. CD8+ and CD4+ T cells from blood underwent TCR beta sequencing. Age- and sex-matched healthy donors served as the control group. TEMRA cells underwent FACS enrichment and CD8+ and CD4+ T cells underwent negative isolation. Reverse transcription of about 0.5 to 1 ug RNA used random hexamers. Across 54 Vbeta and 13 Jbeta, TCR beta CDR3 was amplified with immunoSEQ multiplex PCR. MiXCR was run by TCRdb on the immunoSEQ multiplex PCR reads, yielding one entry per CDR3 protein. This sample has under 200,000 distinct CDR3 sequences, with 95% found just once. The CDR3 totals 12 residues. The ends were cut back, 3 bases at V and 5 bases at J, with 8 bases in the middle. Germline CDR1 SGHAT, CDR2 FQDESV (reference sequence).

Material: CD4+ T cells from PBMCs. The clonotype originates from a human donor in good health. The gene calls are TRBV11-1 and TRBJ2-7; D is unclear. The CDR3 region has the DNA TGTGCCAGCAGCTTTGAAGGAGACGAGCAGTACGTC. Translated: CASSFEGDEQYV.